This TCR beta chain was captured by sequencing in a study of blood T cell repertoires in COVID-19. Background on the study: From T cells, B-cell-depleted T cells, or PBMCs came the material, which was cDNA or gDNA.

As originally analysed: Amplification from reference gene primers served as the basis for estimated nucleated cell counts. Sequencing used immunoSEQ multiplex PCR; TCRdb keeps in-frame clones, though not all of them. V, J and clone size derive from that table, while D and trimming were established from the DNA sequence. This table has around 260,000 clones, roughly four fifths appearing once. V shed 2 bases and J shed 4 bases, with 5 bases lying between them. The V gene's germline CDR1 is GTSNPN and CDR2 SVGIG (reference sequence). The CDR3 runs 12 residues. In its sample, this clone was seen once. Participant ages covered about 18 to 100 years across around 22 US areas. Participants' reported clinical history set cohort assignment.

The sequenced material came from PBMCs or T cells enriched from blood (not recorded which). V and J are TRBV30 and TRBJ2-2, with no clear D. The TCR was taken from a man aged 25 to 45 with acute COVID-19. CDR3 loop: CAWSTTTGELFF. For the CDR3, the DNA is TGTGCCTGGAGTACTACCACCGGGGAGCTGTTTTTT.